One and the same sample provided the 9 T cell receptor beta chains below, sequenced in a study of identical twins. Using its own MiXCR run on the 5' RACE reads, TCRdb lists one record per CDR3 protein. The data show roughly 710,000 distinct CDR3 sequences, 5.5% to 6.5% seen once. The sequencing input was naive T cells sorted from blood. The origin of the receptors is a man aged 18-30 years in good health.

This clonotype was seen many times. The rearrangement joins TRBV12-3 or TRBV12-4 to TRBJ2-2, with D perhaps TRBD2 (5 bases). The CDR3 totals 14 residues. V lost 3 bases and J 7 bases, leaving 12 bases between the germline ends. This CDR3 reads CASSFLAMGGELFF. For the CDR3, the DNA is TGTGCCAGCAGTTTCCTAGCTATGGGCGGGGAGCTGTTTTTT.

The chain has TRBV6-2 or TRBV6-3 and TRBJ2-7; D is undetermined. This CDR3 is 12 amino acids long. CDR1 MNHEY and CDR2 SVGEGT come from the germline V gene. V was shortened by 2 bases and J by 6 bases, with 8 bases between the two germline ends. The chain's CDR3 is CASSYPGSEQYF. The CDR3 DNA reads as TGTGCCAGCAGTTACCCGGGCTCCGAGCAGTACTTC.

This clonotype was counted between two and nine times. The chain combines TRBV20-1 with TRBJ2-3, with 9 bases aligning to TRBD2. CDR3 size: 15 residues. Looked up from germline, CDR1 is DFQATT and CDR2 is SNEGSKA (reference sequence). Unmatched junction bases numbered 7, after V lost 1 base and J lost 5 bases. Written as DNA, the CDR3 is TGCAGTGCTAGAGTTGTAGCGGGAGCGATAGATACGCAGTATTTT. It encodes CSARVVAGAIDTQYF.

V gene TRBV7-6 combines with J gene TRBJ2-1; 8 bases are a match to TRBD2. From germline, CDR1 is SGHVS and CDR2 FNYEAQ. V lost 6 bases, J lost 6 bases, and 13 bases stayed unmatched. There are 16 residues in the CDR3. CDR3 in amino acids: CASRPEPGLGINEQFF. CDR3 DNA sequence: TGTGCCAGCAGACCCGAACCGGGACTAGGGATCAATGAGCAGTTCTTC.

This clonotype has a count of ten or more. J is TRBJ2-7 and V is TRBV20-1; D call uncertain. This CDR3 comprises 13 residues. CDR1 is DFQATT and CDR2 is SNEGSKA in the germline V gene (reference sequence). The CDR3 loop is CSARGVDHYEQYV. The CDR3 nucleotides are TGCAGTGCCAGAGGCGTGGATCACTACGAGCAGTACGTC.

A few counts support this clonotype. The chain couples TRBV3-1 to TRBJ2-7; a possible D gene is TRBD2 (6 bases). There are 14 residues in the CDR3. V shed 2 bases and J shed 4 bases, with 12 bases lying between them. Germline V gives CDR1 LGHDT, CDR2 YNNKEL (reference sequence). This chain's CDR3 is CASSQWAGRYEQYV. The CDR3, as DNA: TGTGCCAGCAGCCAATGGGCAGGGAGGTACGAGCAGTACGTC.

This clonotype has at least ten counts. The rearrangement links TRBV7-2 to TRBJ2-3; TRBD2 agrees at 10 bases. Germline V gene data show CDR1 as SGHTA and CDR2 as FQGNSA. The trim removed 0 bases at V and 7 bases at J, leaving 10 bases unmatched. The CDR3 loop spans 17 amino acids. The CDR3 DNA reads as TGTGCCAGCAGCTTAGCCGTAGCGGGAGGCCCGACAAATACGCAGTATTTT. Translated, it gives CASSLAVAGGPTNTQYF.

This clonotype was seen at least ten times. The V and J genes are TRBV6-5 and TRBJ2-1; D ambiguous. This CDR3 comprises 13 residues. Trimming removed 1 base at V and 4 bases at J, with 5 bases between. Germline assignment: CDR1 MNHEY and CDR2 SVGAGI. CDR3 nucleotides: TGTGCCAGCAGTTACTTTGCTTACAATGAGCAGTTCTTC. Encoded protein: CASSYFAYNEQFF.

The rearrangement links TRBV5-6 to TRBJ2-1, with D possibly TRBD1 on 5 matching bases. Germline CDR1 SGHDT, CDR2 YYEEEE. The CDR3 is 14 residues long. V was cut by 4 bases and J by 3 bases, with 11 bases left in between. CDR3 coding DNA: TGTGCCAGCAGCCCAAGACAGTACTACAATGAGCAGTTCTTC. Translating gives CASSPRQYYNEQFF.